These 23 T cell receptor beta chains share one sample of origin, sequenced in a study of T-cell reconstitution after alpha-beta-depleted transplantation in children. Unique molecular identifiers featured in how the TCRbeta library was prepared. TCRdb reanalysed the PCR reads using MiXCR and keeps one entry per CDR3 protein. The sample shows about 1,000,000 distinct CDR3 sequences, 25% to 30% of them seen only once. The input for sequencing was PBMCs, mostly from graft donor cells, taken 360 days after TCRalphabeta/CD19-depleted stem cell transplant. These receptors were obtained from a boy younger than two who had a stem cell transplant for SCID, so the T cells may come from the graft donor.

This clonotype was observed a few times. The V and J genes are TRBV21-1 and TRBJ2-2; the table calls TRBD1, which could not be checked here. TRBV21-1 is described as a pseudogene. The CDR3 is 16 amino acids. The CDR3 DNA reads TGTGCCAGCAGCAGAAAGTACTCCAGGGTGACCGGGGAGCTGTTTTTT. Amino acids: CASSRKYSRVTGELFF.

This clonotype has a count of ten or more. The chain employs TRBV5-1 and TRBJ2-3; D uncertain. This CDR3 has 12 residues. V lost 1 base and J 4 bases, leaving 4 bases between the germline ends. Germline loops: CDR1 SGHRS, CDR2 YFSETQ. The CDR3 sequence: CASSLKADTQYF. Written as DNA, the CDR3 is TGCGCCAGCAGCTTGAAGGCAGATACGCAGTATTTT.

This chain links TRBV15 with TRBJ1-2; 8 bases align to TRBD1. The CDR3 is made up of 16 amino acids. Germline values: CDR1 LNHNV, CDR2 YYDKDF (reference sequence). The J segment lost 8 bases and the V segment lost 3 bases, leaving 14 bases of the junction unmatched. The CDR3 loop reads CATSSLPGQDRDGYTF. The CDR3 nucleotides read TGTGCCACCAGCAGCCTACCGGGACAGGATAGGGACGGCTACACCTTC.

The table lists this clonotype with many counts. The chain employs TRBV7-2 and TRBJ2-3; D unclear. Trimming took 1 base from V and 2 from J, leaving 7 bases between them. Per the germline V gene, CDR1 is SGHTA and CDR2 is FQGNSA. This CDR3 is built from 14 residues. The CDR3 is CASSLVGYTDTQYF. The CDR3 DNA is TGTGCCAGCAGCTTAGTCGGGTACACAGATACGCAGTATTTT. Based on the CDR3 plus reference TRBV7-2 and TRBJ2-3, the full variable domain is GAGVSQSPSNKVTEKGKDVELRCDPISGHTALYWYRQSLGQGLEFLIYFQGNSAPDKSGLPSDRFSAERTGGSVSTLTIQRTQQEDSAVYLCASSLVGYTDTQYFGPGTRLTVL.

This chain connects TRBV28 to TRBJ2-7; D not resolved. This CDR3 region has 13 residues. Germline V gene sequence: CDR1 MDHEN, CDR2 SYDVKM. V lost 6 bases and J lost 2, with 11 bases in between. CDR3 sequence (DNA): TGTGCCAGCAGCCCGCAGGTTACCTACGAGCAGTACTTC. Its translation: CASSPQVTYEQYF.

This clonotype has a handful of counts. The V and J genes are TRBV4-2 and TRBJ2-7, with 7 bases matching TRBD2. The CDR3 is made up of 15 amino acids. The germline V gene encodes CDR1 LGHNA and CDR2 YNFKEQ. Trimming cost V 0 bases and J 2 bases; bases outside gene matches: 4. In nucleotides, the CDR3 is TGTGCCAGCAGCCAAGACGGCAGCGGGACCTACGAGCAGTACTTC. Protein product: CASSQDGSGTYEQYF.

This chain links TRBV12-3 or TRBV12-4 with TRBJ2-3; 9 positions match TRBD2. There are 15 residues in the CDR3. J was trimmed by 7 bases and V by 3 bases; bases with no gene match: 8. DNA for the CDR3: TGTGCCAGCAGTTTGTCGGCGGGGGGGCCACATACGCAGTATTTT. Protein: CASSLSAGGPHTQYF.

A remark on this clonotype: A much larger clone differs from this one at a single base, so this may be a read error. The chain has TRBV6-5 and TRBJ2-7; no reliable D call. The ends were cut back, 2 bases at V and 2 bases at J, with 7 bases in the middle. Germline CDR1 is MNHEY and CDR2 is SVGAGI. CDR3 length equals 13 residues. The CDR3, as DNA: TGTGCCAGCAGTTACGGGCCAGCCTACGAGCAGTACTTC. Protein: CASSYGPAYEQYF.

The chain has TRBV28 and TRBJ2-5, with TRBD1 as a possible D gene (5 bases). CDR1 and CDR2 from the germline V gene are MDHEN and SYDVKM. The CDR3 totals 14 residues. Trimming shortened V by 3 bases and J by 3 bases, and 11 bases separated the two germline ends. For the CDR3, the DNA is TGTGCCAGCAGTTTTTTACAGGAAGAAGAGACCCAGTACTTC. Protein product: CASSFLQEEETQYF. Together with reference TRBV28 and TRBJ2-5, the CDR3 gives the full variable domain: DVKVTQSSRYLVKRTGEKVFLECVQDMDHENMFWYRQDPGLGLRLIYFSYDVKMKEKGDIPEGYSVSREKKERFSLILESASTNQTSMYLCASSFLQEEETQYFGPGTRLLVL.

The chain is built from TRBV12-3 or TRBV12-4 and TRBJ1-1; perhaps TRBD1 as D (5 bases). The CDR3 runs to 15 residues. V lost 5 bases, J lost 9 bases, and 22 bases lay in between. The CDR3 is CASSREQVPPVKAFF. The CDR3 nucleotides read TGTGCCAGCAGTCGGGAACAGGTCCCTCCGGTTAAAGCTTTCTTT.

V and J are TRBV7-9 and TRBJ1-1; D uncertain. The V end was cut by 1 base, the J end by 6 bases, with 9 bases between. Germline lookup yields CDR1 SEHNR and CDR2 FQNEAQ (reference sequence). The CDR3 has 13 residues. CDR3 coding DNA: TGTGCCAGCAGCTTAGATTTGGACCCTGAAGCTTTCTTT. As protein: CASSLDLDPEAFF.

The chain has TRBV30 and TRBJ1-5, with no clear D. The ends were cut back, 1 base at V and 4 bases at J, with 11 bases in the middle. The CDR3 totals 14 residues. The V gene's germline CDR1 is GTSNPN and CDR2 SVGIG (reference sequence). This chain's CDR3 is CAWSGPRANQPQHF. The DNA of the CDR3 is TGTGCCTGGAGTGGTCCCCGGGCAAATCAGCCCCAGCATTTT. Looking up the rest from reference TRBV30 and TRBJ1-5 gives the full variable domain: SQTIHQWPATLVQPVGSPLSLECTVEGTSNPNLYWYRQAAGRGLQLLFYSVGIGQISSEVPQNLSASRPQDRQFILSSKKLLLSDSGFYLCAWSGPRANQPQHFGDGTRLSIL.

The chain couples TRBV5-1 to TRBJ2-3; 10 bases are shared with TRBD1. CDR3 length: 13 amino acids. The ends lost 7 bases at V and 5 bases at J; junction bases unmatched: 4. Looked up from germline, CDR1 is SGHRS and CDR2 is YFSETQ. CDR3 sequence: CASQTGGRDTQYF. The CDR3 DNA reads as TGCGCCAGCCAGACAGGGGGCAGAGATACGCAGTATTTT. Complete variable domain (other parts from reference TRBV5-1 and TRBJ2-3): KAGVTQTPRYLIKTRGQQVTLSCSPISGHRSVSWYQQTPGQGLQFLFEYFSETQRNKGNFPGRFSGRQFSNSRSEMNVSTLELGDSALYLCASQTGGRDTQYFGPGTRLTVL.

V and J are TRBV12-3 or TRBV12-4 and TRBJ1-2; 8 positions agree with TRBD1. J lost 8 bases, V lost 5 bases, and 7 bases had no gene match. The length of the CDR3 is 13 residues. The CDR3 nucleotides read TGTGCCAGCAGTACCAGTTACAGGGGGGGCTACACCTTC. This encodes CASSTSYRGGYTF.

A few counts support this clonotype. The rearrangement joins TRBV27 to TRBJ1-5; 8 bases align to TRBD1. The length of the CDR3 is 16 residues. Germline V gene sequence: CDR1 MNHEY, CDR2 SMNVEV (reference sequence). V gave up 6 bases and J gave up 3 bases; unmatched junction bases: 10. This CDR3 is CASSPLYRGINQPQHF. The DNA for the CDR3 is TGTGCCAGCAGCCCCCTATACAGGGGGATCAATCAGCCCCAGCATTTT.

This clonotype was detected a few times. V is TRBV11-1 and J is TRBJ2-2, with D uncertain. V was shortened by 5 bases and J by 7 bases, with 11 bases between the two germline ends. Germline CDR1 and CDR2: SGHAT and FQDESV (reference sequence). The CDR3 loop spans 13 amino acids. The CDR3 nucleotides read TGTGCCAGCAGCCCCCCGCTCCACGGGGAGCTGTTTTTT. Its translation is CASSPPLHGELFF. The entire variable domain, with the rest obtained from reference TRBV11-1 and TRBJ2-2, is as follows: EAEVAQSPRYKITEKSQAVAFWCDPISGHATLYWYRQILGQGPELLVQFQDESVVDDSQLPKDRFSAERLKGVDSTLKIQPAELGDSAMYLCASSPPLHGELFFGEGSRLTVL.

The chain employs TRBV4-2 and TRBJ2-3; 7 bases are shared with TRBD1. This CDR3 spans 17 amino acids. The germline gives CDR1 LGHNA, CDR2 YNFKEQ. V lost 0 bases to trimming and J lost 0 bases; unmatched junction nucleotides: 6. CDR3 protein: CASSQDGRQGSTDTQYF. The CDR3 DNA sequence: TGTGCCAGCAGCCAAGATGGGAGACAGGGTAGCACAGATACGCAGTATTTT.

This clonotype was counted between two and nine times. The V gene is TRBV11-2, the J gene TRBJ2-5; D perhaps matches TRBD1 (6 bases). With 1 base removed from V and 1 base from J, the gap between germline ends came to 13 bases. The CDR3 has 16 amino acids. CDR1 is SGHAT and CDR2 is FQNNGV in the germline V gene. The CDR3 nucleotides read TGTGCCAGCAGCTTAGGCTGGGGGCTTGGCCAAGAGACCCAGTACTTC. It translates to CASSLGWGLGQETQYF.

This clonotype was found many times. V and J are TRBV28 and TRBJ2-5; D remains ambiguous. Trimming removed 3 bases from V and 0 bases from J, with 5 bases in between. This CDR3 contains 13 residues. Germline CDR1 is MDHEN and CDR2 is SYDVKM. Here the CDR3 reads CASSFRNQETQYF. CDR3 bases: TGTGCCAGCAGTTTCCGAAACCAAGAGACCCAGTACTTC.

This clonotype was counted a few times. The rearrangement joins TRBV28 to TRBJ2-7, with D maybe TRBD2 (7 bases). Between the trimmed V and J ends, which lost 9 bases and 3 bases, there was a span of 18 bases. The CDR3 is made up of 14 amino acids. Germline V gives CDR1 MDHEN, CDR2 SYDVKM. The CDR3 region is CASRGGGGVYEQYF. The CDR3 bases are TGTGCCAGTAGGGGGGGCGGGGGCGTCTACGAGCAGTACTTC.

CDR3 protein: CASSRDHFVGESGANVLTF. The DNA of the CDR3 is TGTGCCAGTAGTCGGGATCACTTCGTTGGGGAATCTGGGGCCAACGTCCTGACTTTC. The chain has TRBV19 and TRBJ2-6, with D perhaps TRBD2 (5 bases). The V gene's germline CDR1 is LNHDA and CDR2 SQIVND (reference sequence). Trimming took 5 bases from V and 1 from J, leaving 21 bases between them. This CDR3 spans 19 amino acids.

The gene calls are TRBV4-1 and TRBJ2-1; 9 bases align to TRBD2. Germline V gene data show CDR1 as MGHRA and CDR2 as YSYEKL. The CDR3 totals 19 residues. J gave up 0 bases and V 1 base, and 10 bases lay outside the gene matches. Here the CDR3 DNA reads TGCGCCAGCAGCCAAGTGACCATAGGTAGCGGGGGCTCCTACAATGAGCAGTTCTTC. This codes for CASSQVTIGSGGSYNEQFF.

This clonotype was seen a handful of times. The chain links TRBV12-3 or TRBV12-4 to TRBJ1-6, with D unresolved. This CDR3 has 14 residues. Trimming removed 7 bases from V and 9 bases from J, with 16 bases in between. CDR3 sequence reads: CASTRVGVGSPLHF. The CDR3 coding sequence is TGTGCCAGCACCCGAGTCGGGGTGGGTTCACCCCTCCACTTT.